This record concerns one TCR beta chain sequence. The antigen remains undetermined. The sample originates from a study of radiation and T cells in renal cell carcinoma. Study-wide results and limits: Top tumor clonotypes rose in blood 2 weeks post-radiation, then contracted.

The CDR3 is 11 amino acids. The V end lost 4 bases, the J end lost 4 bases, and 4 bases lay between the germline ends. Germline lookup yields CDR1 PRHDT and CDR2 FYEKMQ (reference sequence). Documented time point: blood 2 weeks post-SBRT. The sample's treatment: 15 Gy SBRT to primary tumor, nephrectomy 4 weeks later. Sequencing used immunoSEQ multiplex PCR; TCRdb keeps in-frame clones, though not all of them. This sample has about 150,000 clones, with roughly 87% found just once. This chain connects TRBV13 to TRBJ2-5; D ambiguous. Specimen: blood, collected from a patient whose treatment included radiotherapy and nephrectomy. The TCR originated in a woman aged 50 to 60 with renal cell carcinoma. The CDR3: CASSSIETQYF. In DNA, the CDR3 is TGTGCCAGCAGCTCCATAGAGACCCAGTACTTC. The whole variable domain, filled in from reference TRBV13 and TRBJ2-5, reads AAGVIQSPRHLIKEKRETATLKCYPIPRHDTVYWYQQGPGQDPQFLISFYEKMQSDKGSIPDRFSAQQFSDYHSELNMSSLELGDSALYFCASSSIETQYFGPGTRLLVL.